These 5 T cell receptor beta chains came from one sample sequenced in a study of shared clonotypes between healthy human individuals (dated by TCRdb to the early 2020s). The library was generated by the immunoSEQ multiplex PCR assay. In its TCRdb copy, this immuneACCESS table keeps in-frame sequences only and misses some clones. Where compared with another copy, unresolved V genes explain less than half of these, and the others have no known cause. The sample table shows roughly 570,000 clones, and 98% are seen once. The ten biggest clones cover 0.3% of the sample. CD8 naive samples consisted of CD45RO-negative cells that were positively selected for CCR7, yielding a CD45RA+CCR7+ population without TemRA cells. The sequenced sample consisted of naive CD8+ T cells sorted from blood. What the cell subset or site label conveys for this sample: CD45RA+CCR7+. These receptors came from a man in his thirties or forties in good health.

This clone was seen once. The rearrangement links TRBV4-1 to TRBJ2-7, with TRBD2 identical over 8 bases. After removal of 8 bases from V and 1 base from J, the junction contained 25 bases not matched to a gene. The CDR3 is made up of 20 amino acids. CDR1 MGHRA and CDR2 YSYEKL come from the germline V gene. CDR3 sequence reads: CASGSAGEVLAGSLSYEQYF. The CDR3 bases are TGCGCCAGCGGGTCGGCAGGGGAAGTATTAGCGGGATCCCTTTCCTACGAGCAGTACTTC.

The genes are TRBV7-9 and TRBJ1-1, with 9 bases aligning to TRBD1. The germline V gene has CDR1 SEHNR and CDR2 FQNEAQ (reference sequence). V lost 5 bases to trimming and J lost 6 bases; unmatched junction nucleotides: 10. The CDR3 is made up of 15 amino acids. CDR3 sequence reads: CASSPTGTGTAEAFF. The CDR3 nucleotides are TGTGCCAGCAGCCCTACCGGGACAGGGACCGCTGAAGCTTTCTTT.

The V and J genes are TRBV28 and TRBJ1-2; D is possibly TRBD1 (6 bases). V lost 3 bases and J lost 8, with 19 bases in between. The CDR3 sequence is 15 residues long. Germline CDR1 MDHEN, CDR2 SYDVKM. CDR3 bases: TGTGCCAGCAGTTTTGAAGGACGACAGGACGAAGGCTACACCTTC. Residues: CASSFEGRQDEGYTF.

This clone was seen once. J is TRBJ1-1 and V is TRBV10-1; no definite D call. The CDR3 length is 15 residues. Trimming stripped 0 bases from V and 5 bases from J, with 13 bases between. CDR1 is WNHNN and CDR2 is SYGVQD in the germline V gene (reference sequence). The DNA of the CDR3 is TGCGCCAGCAGTGAGTCATCCGGGGAGAGGACTGAAGCTTTCTTT. It encodes CASSESSGERTEAFF.

V usage is TRBV18 and J usage is TRBJ2-1; D not resolved. The CDR3 loop spans 13 amino acids. Germline values: CDR1 KGHSH, CDR2 LQKENI. Trimming shortened V by 0 bases and J by 9 bases, and 9 bases separated the two germline ends. The CDR3 DNA is TGTGCCAGCTCACCACCGGGCGCGAGTGAGCAGTTCTTC. It yields the protein CASSPPGASEQFF. Full variable domain (missing parts from reference TRBV18 and TRBJ2-1): NAGVMQNPRHLVRRRGQEARLRCSPMKGHSHVYWYRQLPEEGLKFMVYLQKENIIDESGMPKERFSAEFPKEGPSILRIQQVVRGDSAAYFCASSPPGASEQFFGPGTRLTVL.